What follows describes a single TCR beta chain. These data come from a study of blood T cell repertoires in COVID-19. Across the study: The origin of the acute and convalescent COVID-19 samples was the United States, Italy and Spain.

The CDR3 totals 18 residues. CDR1 LNHNV and CDR2 YYDKDF come from the germline V gene (reference sequence). V shed 6 bases, J shed 4 bases, and the junction held 13 bases outside the gene matches. Study processing details: Counts of nucleated cells, estimated from reference gene primer amplification, were obtained. Sequencing used immunoSEQ multiplex PCR; TCRdb keeps in-frame clones, though not all of them. The V and J calls and the clone size are those of that table, but D and trimming were determined from the DNA. The sample yields around 280,000 clones, 90% seen once. Sequenced input: PBMCs or T cells enriched from blood (not recorded which). The chain recombines TRBV15 with TRBJ2-1; 12 nucleotides align to TRBD2. This TCR was recovered from a woman younger than 30 with acute COVID-19. The CDR3 here is CATRAPQAGTSGYNEQFF. In nucleotides, the CDR3 is TGTGCCACCAGGGCCCCCCAAGCCGGGACTAGCGGGTACAATGAGCAGTTCTTC. The variable domain in full, completed from reference TRBV15 and TRBJ2-1, reads DAMVIQNPRYQVTQFGKPVTLSCSQTLNHNVMYWYQQKSSQAPKLLFHYYDKDFNNEADTPDNFQSRRPNTSFCFLDIRSPGLGDTAMYLCATRAPQAGTSGYNEQFFGPGTRLTVL.